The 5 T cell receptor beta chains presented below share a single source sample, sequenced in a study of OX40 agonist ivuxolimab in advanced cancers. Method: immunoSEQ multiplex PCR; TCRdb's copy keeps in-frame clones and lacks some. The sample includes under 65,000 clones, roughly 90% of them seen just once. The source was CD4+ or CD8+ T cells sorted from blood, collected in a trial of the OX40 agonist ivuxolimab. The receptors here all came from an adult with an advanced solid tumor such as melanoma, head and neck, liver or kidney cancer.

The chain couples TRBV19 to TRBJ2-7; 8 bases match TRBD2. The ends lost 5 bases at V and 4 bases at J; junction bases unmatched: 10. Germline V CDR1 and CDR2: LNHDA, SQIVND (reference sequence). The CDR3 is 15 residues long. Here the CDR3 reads CASSRGGGPEYEQYF. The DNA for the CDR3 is TGTGCCAGTAGTCGGGGGGGAGGGCCCGAATACGAGCAGTACTTC.

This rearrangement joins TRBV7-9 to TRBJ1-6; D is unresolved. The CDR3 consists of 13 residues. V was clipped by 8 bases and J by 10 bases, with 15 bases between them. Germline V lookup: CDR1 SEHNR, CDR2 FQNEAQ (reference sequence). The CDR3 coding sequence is TGTGCCAGCTCATTCGTGGAGAGCTCACCCCTCCACTTT. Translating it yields CASSFVESSPLHF.

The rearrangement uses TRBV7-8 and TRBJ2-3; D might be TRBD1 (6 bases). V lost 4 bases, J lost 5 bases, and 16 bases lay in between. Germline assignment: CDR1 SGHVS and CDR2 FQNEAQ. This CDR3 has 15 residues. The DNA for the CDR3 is TGTGCCAGCAGCTCCCTAAAGGGGGTGGTAGATACGCAGTATTTT. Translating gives CASSSLKGVVDTQYF.

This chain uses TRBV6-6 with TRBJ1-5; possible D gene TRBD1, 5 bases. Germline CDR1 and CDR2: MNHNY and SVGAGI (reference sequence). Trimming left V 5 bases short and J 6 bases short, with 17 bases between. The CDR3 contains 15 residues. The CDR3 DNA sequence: TGTGCCAGCAGTACGCGGGGGGGAGGCGCTCAGCCCCAGCATTTT. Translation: CASSTRGGGAQPQHF.

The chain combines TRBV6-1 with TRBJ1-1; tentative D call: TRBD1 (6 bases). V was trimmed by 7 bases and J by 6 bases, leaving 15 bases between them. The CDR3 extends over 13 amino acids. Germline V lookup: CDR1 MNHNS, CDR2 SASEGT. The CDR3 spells CASMYGGAAEAFF. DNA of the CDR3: TGTGCCAGCATGTATGGGGGGGCCGCTGAAGCTTTCTTT.